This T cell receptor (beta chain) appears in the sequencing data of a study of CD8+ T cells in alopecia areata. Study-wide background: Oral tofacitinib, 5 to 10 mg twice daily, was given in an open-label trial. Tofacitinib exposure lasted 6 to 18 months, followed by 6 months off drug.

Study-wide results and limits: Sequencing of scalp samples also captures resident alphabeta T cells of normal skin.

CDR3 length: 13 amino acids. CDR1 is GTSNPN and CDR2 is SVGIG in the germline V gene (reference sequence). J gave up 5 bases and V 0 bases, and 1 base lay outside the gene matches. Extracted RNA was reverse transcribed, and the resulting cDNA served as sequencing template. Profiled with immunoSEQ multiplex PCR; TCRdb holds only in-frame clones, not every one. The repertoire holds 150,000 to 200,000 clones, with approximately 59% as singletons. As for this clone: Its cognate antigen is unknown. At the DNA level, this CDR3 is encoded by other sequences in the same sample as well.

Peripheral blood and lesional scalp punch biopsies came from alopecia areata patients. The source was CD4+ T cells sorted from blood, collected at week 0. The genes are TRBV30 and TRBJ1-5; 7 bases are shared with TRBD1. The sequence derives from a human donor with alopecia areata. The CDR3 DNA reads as TGTGCCTGGAGTGTTCAGGGGGATCAGCCCCAGCATTTT. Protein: CAWSVQGDQPQHF.